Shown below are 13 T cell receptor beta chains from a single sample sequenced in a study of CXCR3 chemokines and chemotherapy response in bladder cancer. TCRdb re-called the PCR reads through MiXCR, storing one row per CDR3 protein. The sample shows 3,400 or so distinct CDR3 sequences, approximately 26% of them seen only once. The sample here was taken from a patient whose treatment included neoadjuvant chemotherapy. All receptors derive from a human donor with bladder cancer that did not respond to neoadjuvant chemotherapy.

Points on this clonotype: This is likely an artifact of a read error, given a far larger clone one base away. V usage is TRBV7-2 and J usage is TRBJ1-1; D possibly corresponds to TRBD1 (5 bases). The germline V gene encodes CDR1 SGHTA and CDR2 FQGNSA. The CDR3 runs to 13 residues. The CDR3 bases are TGTGCCAGCAGGTTAGGGGAGCGAACTGAAGCTTTCTTT. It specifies CASRLGERTEAFF.

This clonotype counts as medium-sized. In DNA, the CDR3 is TGTGCCAGCAGGGAAACAGGTGGGCAGGTCTATGGCTACACCTTC. Translated, it gives CASRETGGQVYGYTF. This chain uses TRBV7-2 with TRBJ1-2; TRBD1 is a possible D gene (5 bases). The CDR3 consists of 15 residues. V dropped 6 bases and J dropped 4 bases, with 18 bases sitting between them. CDR1 is SGHTA and CDR2 is FQGNSA in the germline V gene.

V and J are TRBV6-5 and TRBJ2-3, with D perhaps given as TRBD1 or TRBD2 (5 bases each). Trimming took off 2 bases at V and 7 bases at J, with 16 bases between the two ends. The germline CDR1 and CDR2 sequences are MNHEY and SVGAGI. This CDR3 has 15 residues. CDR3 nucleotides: TGTGCCAGCAGTTACAGGAACACCGGGGCTTATACGCAGTATTTT. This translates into CASSYRNTGAYTQYF.

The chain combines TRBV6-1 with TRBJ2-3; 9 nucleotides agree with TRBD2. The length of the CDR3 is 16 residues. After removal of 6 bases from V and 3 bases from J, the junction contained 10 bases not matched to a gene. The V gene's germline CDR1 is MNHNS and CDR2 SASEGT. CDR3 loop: CASSPMGAGGTDTQYF. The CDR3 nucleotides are TGTGCCAGCAGCCCCATGGGGGCGGGGGGGACAGATACGCAGTATTTT.

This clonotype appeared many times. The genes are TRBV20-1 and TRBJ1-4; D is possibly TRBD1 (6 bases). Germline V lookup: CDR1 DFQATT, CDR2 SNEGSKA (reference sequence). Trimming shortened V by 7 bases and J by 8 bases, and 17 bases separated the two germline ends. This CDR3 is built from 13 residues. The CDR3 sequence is CSVRGGVGEKLFF. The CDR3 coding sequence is TGCAGTGTCAGAGGGGGGGTAGGCGAAAAACTGTTTTTT.

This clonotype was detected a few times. CDR3 nucleotides: TGTGCCAGCAGTGAAGGGCAAGCTTTCTTT. As protein: CASSEGQAFF. This rearrangement joins TRBV2 to TRBJ1-1; D not certain. The CDR3 contains 10 residues. From germline, CDR1 is SNHLY and CDR2 FYNNEI. The V gene lost 1 base and the J gene lost 9 bases, with 3 bases spanning the gap.

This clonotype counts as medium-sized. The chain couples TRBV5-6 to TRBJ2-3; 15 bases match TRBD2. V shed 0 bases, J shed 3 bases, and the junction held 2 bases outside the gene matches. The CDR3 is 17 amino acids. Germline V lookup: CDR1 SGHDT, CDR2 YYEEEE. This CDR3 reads CASSLGGTSGGTDTQYF. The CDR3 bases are TGTGCCAGCAGCTTGGGCGGGACTAGCGGGGGGACAGATACGCAGTATTTT.

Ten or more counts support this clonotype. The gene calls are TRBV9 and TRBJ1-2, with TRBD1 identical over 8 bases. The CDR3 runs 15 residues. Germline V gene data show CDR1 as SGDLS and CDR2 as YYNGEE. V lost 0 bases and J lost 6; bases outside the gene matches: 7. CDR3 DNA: TGTGCCAGCAGCGTAGAGGGGGACAGGAGGAATGGCTACACCTTC. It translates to CASSVEGDRRNGYTF.

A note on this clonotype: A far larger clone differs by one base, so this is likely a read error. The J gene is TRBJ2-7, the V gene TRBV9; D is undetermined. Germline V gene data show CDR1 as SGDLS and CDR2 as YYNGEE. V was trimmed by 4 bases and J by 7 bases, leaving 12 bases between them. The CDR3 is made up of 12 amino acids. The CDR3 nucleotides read TGTGCCAGCAGCCCCCCCGACAATGAGCAGTACTTC. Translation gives CASSPPDNEQYF.

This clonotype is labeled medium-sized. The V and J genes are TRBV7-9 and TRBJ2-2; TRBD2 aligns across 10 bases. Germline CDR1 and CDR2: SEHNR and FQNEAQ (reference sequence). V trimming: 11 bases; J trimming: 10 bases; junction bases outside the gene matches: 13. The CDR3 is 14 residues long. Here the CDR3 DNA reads TGTGCCGGGGGCACTAGCGGGGCCTCCCCGGAGCTGTTTTTT. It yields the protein CAGGTSGASPELFF.

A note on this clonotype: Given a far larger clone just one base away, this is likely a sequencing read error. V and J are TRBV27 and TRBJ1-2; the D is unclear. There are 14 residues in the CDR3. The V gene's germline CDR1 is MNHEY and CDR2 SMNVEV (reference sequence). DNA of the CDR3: TGTGCCCGCAGTTACGATGGAGGGCCTACCGGCTACACCTTC. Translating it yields CARSYDGGPTGYTF.

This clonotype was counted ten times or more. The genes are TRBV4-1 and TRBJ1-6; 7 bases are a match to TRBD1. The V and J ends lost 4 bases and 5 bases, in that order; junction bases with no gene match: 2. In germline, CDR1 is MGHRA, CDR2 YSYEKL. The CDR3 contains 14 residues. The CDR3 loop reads CASSPGQNNSPLHF. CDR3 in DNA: TGCGCCAGCAGCCCGGGACAGAATAATTCACCCCTCCACTTT.

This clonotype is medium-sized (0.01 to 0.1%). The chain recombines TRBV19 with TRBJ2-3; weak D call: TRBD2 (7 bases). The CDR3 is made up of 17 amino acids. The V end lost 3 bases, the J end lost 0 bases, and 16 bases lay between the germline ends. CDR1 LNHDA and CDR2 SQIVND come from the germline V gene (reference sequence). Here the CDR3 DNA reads TGTGCCAGTAGTATCGGCTTCGCGGGGGCAAGCACAGATACGCAGTATTTT. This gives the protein CASSIGFAGASTDTQYF.